Detailed here is one T cell receptor beta chain. The antigen is undetermined. CD4+ T cells that had been cultured provided DNA sequenced with the Oncomine TCR Beta short-read assay. TCRdb recomputed calls from the PCR reads with MiXCR, one row per CDR3 protein. The sample has roughly 14,000 distinct CDR3 sequences; around 55% are singletons. The data are from a study of vaccination and CD4 T cells after COVID-19. Study-level background: Samples after vaccination came a median approximately 70 days past dose two, ranging 14 to 241. The cells were exposed to overlapping spike peptides originating from SARS-CoV-2, HCoV-NL63, HCoV-OC43 and HCoV-229E for stimulation.

As for treatment: roughly 11-day PBMC culture with coronavirus spike peptide pools or control peptides (ViraFEST assay). Culture conditions combined 2.2 million or so PBMCs per well with 9.5 to 10 IU/ml IL-2 and around 9.5 ug/ml peptide pools. The source of this sequence is a human donor who had recovered from COVID-19. The sequenced sample consisted of CD4+ T cells from blood, cultured in vitro.

CDR3 region: CASSLDMNTEAFF. The CDR3 DNA reads as TGTGCCAGCAGCTTAGACATGAACACTGAAGCTTTCTTT. The genes are TRBV7-9 and TRBJ1-1; D remains unclear. The CDR3 is 13 residues long. CDR1 and CDR2 (germline): SEHNR, FQNEAQ (reference sequence). The germline V and J ends were trimmed by 1 base and 0 bases, with 3 bases remaining between them.